The entry below gives a single T cell receptor (beta chain) sequence along with its context. This clonotype was detected a few times. Its antigen is not yet known. No base-level quality is on record; no much larger clone is a single base apart. Ophthalmopathy patients had moderately to severely active disease, Clinical Activity Score of at least 3, NOSPECS grade of at least 4, and duration under 3 months. The study excluded patients with uncontrolled infections, other autoimmune diseases, pregnancy or lactation. Diagnoses were based on clinical symptoms, serum thyroxine and TRAb, thyroid ultrasound and orbital computed tomography. PBMCs were separated from roughly 9.3 ml of fresh peripheral blood using Ficoll-Paque density gradient centrifugation. Total RNA was extracted with Trizol reagent, and quality was checked on an Agilent 2100 Bioanalyzer. The source of the sample is a study of T cells in Graves' hyperthyroidism and ophthalmopathy (dated by TCRdb to between 2019 and 2020). Regarding the research as a whole: Peripheral blood samples were taken at initial diagnosis, before any treatment was given. TCR V-J signatures able to tell the groups apart were searched for in a discovery cohort of 90 to 100 patients, of whom about 40 had Graves' ophthalmopathy and some 60 had stable Graves' hyperthyroidism. Prospective prediction of ophthalmopathy was tested in an independent validation cohort of 18 to 20 hyperthyroidism patients and around 16 patients who later progressed to ophthalmopathy. The 100 discovery patients were randomly split 7:3 into training and test sets. Thyroid tissue and blood T-cell repertoires from several Graves' hyperthyroidism patients were also compared in the study. After blood sampling, hyperthyroidism patients were treated with methimazole at a starting dose of 30 mg daily, and ophthalmopathy patients were treated with high-dose intravenous methylprednisolone. The paper describes TCR Vbeta CDR3 sequencing of some 130 peripheral blood samples, made up of 43 ophthalmopathy patients, 70 to 75 hyperthyroidism patients and 17 progressor patients. Study-wide conclusions, independent of this receptor: No statistical method was used to set the sample size in advance, and investigators knew the group allocation. In validation, the model predicted progression to ophthalmopathy with around 71% sensitivity and less than 80% specificity, a median of 6.5 months before onset. Most expanded thyroid clonotypes (frequency above 0.001) were also detected in blood, a finding suggesting that blood repertoires may reflect thyroid immune responses. A 13 V-J signature model separated ophthalmopathy from stable hyperthyroidism, with over 85% sensitivity and about 81% specificity in cross-validation and 80%/75% in testing.

The CDR3 contains 15 residues, cysteine and phenylalanine counted. The retained sequence is limited to the CDR3, 45 bases, with the frame set at the first base. The germline V gene encodes CDR1 SGHVS and CDR2 FNYEAQ. Clipping removes 5 bases from V and 1 base from J, with 7 as the unmatched junction base count. TCR beta CDR3 regions were amplified from RNA transcripts. The first round of RT-PCR for the TCR CDR3 was performed with the HTBI primer set and the Qiagen OneStep RT-PCR kit. Libraries were constructed in a second round of multiplex PCR, after which size selection and purification were performed. Libraries were sequenced paired-end with 100 bp reads on an Illumina HiSeq2000. The published analysis was carried out like this. Raw data were processed with SOAPnuke, discarding reads with adapters, uncalled bases, mean Phred below 15, or no exact constant-primer or identifier match. COPE v1.2.5 was used to merge high-quality paired reads, and clonotypes were defined as unique nucleotide sequences. MiTCR v1.1 was used to align clonotypes to the IMGT TRBV, TRBD and TRBJ reference segments. The analysis included only V-J combinations with a frequency above 0.0001, which together covered around 99% of the repertoires. The TCS score was defined as F50 (clonal expansion) divided by E x V (chaos), with BLOSUM62-based TCRdist calculated between CDR3 peptides within each V-J. Welch's t-statistics and random forest reduced fewer than 600 V-J features to 13, which were used in a naive Bayes classifier (R e1071). TCRdb cleaned the public reads at Q25 with fastp, built clones with MiXCR and kept in-frame beta chains. One record per CDR3 amino acid sequence lists the most common genes and DNA. These V and J calls are TCRdb output, not the study's own analysis. Within this sample are 450,000 to 500,000 distinct CDR3 sequences, with approximately 22% of them counted one time only. The top ten clones comprise under 55% of the sample.

The receptor comes from an older woman with Graves' ophthalmopathy. The sequence joins TRBV7-6 to TRBJ1-1; TRBD1 lines up with 7 middle nucleotides. The sequenced sample consisted of blood. The CDR3 sequence is CASSRDRVQNTEAFF. Read as DNA, the sequence is TGTGCCAGCAGCCGCGACAGGGTCCAGAACACTGAAGCTTTCTTT.